This TCR beta chain was identified in a study of blood T cell repertoires in COVID-19. Study at large: From T cells, B-cell-depleted T cells, or PBMCs came the material, which was cDNA or gDNA.

The CDR3 has 15 amino acids. The V gene's germline CDR1 is SGHVS and CDR2 FQNEAQ. The ends were cut back, 5 bases at V and 0 bases at J, with 12 bases in the middle. Data came from immunoSEQ multiplex PCR; TCRdb stores just in-frame clones and leaves some out. The sample lists roughly 26,000 clones, roughly 94% occurring once. The J gene is TRBJ2-3, the V gene TRBV7-8; a possible D gene is TRBD1 (6 bases). Sequencing input: peripheral blood. The TCR sequence derives from a human donor with active COVID-19. The donor label of this sample is uncertain. CDR3 DNA: TGTGCCAGCAGCCAAGACAGGACTAGCACAGATACGCAGTATTTT. As protein: CASSQDRTSTDTQYF.